A selection of T cell receptor beta chains follows, all from one sample in a study of identical twins. TCRdb reanalysed the 5' RACE reads using MiXCR and keeps one entry per CDR3 protein. The sample carries some 1,600,000 distinct CDR3 sequences, around 33% recorded once. The sequenced sample consisted of cord blood. All receptors derive from a newborn girl in good health. CDR3s include the opening cysteine and the closing phenylalanine or tryptophan. Each record gives: CDR3 length, clone size, V gene, D gene, J gene, CDR3 protein, CDR3 DNA. A D gene is named only where the DNA matches it firmly. Not all rows give a size; the values are once, few, many and, for expanded clones, a class.

>13|NA|TRBV20-1|NA|TRBJ2-3
CSARTPNTDTQYF
TGCAGTGCCCGGACCCCCAACACAGATACGCAGTATTTT
>14|NA|TRBV10-3|NA|TRBJ2-7
CAISEPTHSYEQYF
TGTGCCATCAGTGAGCCCACCCACTCCTACGAGCAGTACTTC
>16|few|TRBV28|TRBD2|TRBJ2-7
CASSRQRGIATYEQYF
TGTGCCAGCAGTAGACAGCGGGGAATAGCAACCTACGAGCAGTACTTC
>16|NA|TRBV24-1|TRBD2|TRBJ2-3
CATSDPGLASTDTQYF
TGTGCCACCAGTGACCCCGGACTAGCGAGCACAGATACGCAGTATTTT
>14|NA|TRBV12-3/TRBV12-4|NA|TRBJ2-3
CASSFTIRTDTQYF
TGTGCCAGCAGTTTCACGATACGCACAGATACGCAGTATTTT
>17|NA|TRBV20-1|NA|TRBJ2-3
CSARDPIGPGGTDTQYF
TGCAGTGCTAGAGACCCCATAGGTCCAGGAGGGACAGATACGCAGTATTTT
>15|few|TRBV27|TRBD2|TRBJ2-7
CASSQSGAHSYEQYF
TGTGCCAGCAGTCAAAGCGGGGCCCACTCCTACGAGCAGTACTTC
>15|NA|TRBV28|TRBD1|TRBJ2-7
CASRFPGQGNYEQYF
TGTGCCAGCAGGTTCCCGGGACAGGGGAACTACGAGCAGTACTTC
>12|once|TRBV12-3/TRBV12-4|NA|TRBJ1-1
CASRAMNTEAFF
TGTGCCAGCAGGGCCATGAACACTGAAGCTTTCTTT
>14|many|TRBV18|TRBD1|TRBJ1-1
CASSPGQVNTEAFF
TGTGCCAGCAGCCCGGGACAGGTGAACACTGAAGCTTTCTTT
>16|NA|TRBV28|TRBD2|TRBJ2-1
CASSLSGRRLYNEQFF
TGTGCCAGCAGTCTTAGCGGGAGAAGGCTCTACAATGAGCAGTTCTTC
>16|NA|TRBV6-1|NA|TRBJ1-6
CASSEALRLPNSPLHF
TGTGCCAGCAGTGAAGCGCTTCGGCTGCCTAATTCACCCCTCCACTTT
>16|few|TRBV3-1|TRBD2|TRBJ2-7
CASSLGLARSHYEQYF
TGTGCCAGCAGCCTGGGACTAGCGCGTTCCCATTACGAGCAGTACTTC